These 25 T cell receptor beta chains were all obtained from the same sample, sequenced in a study of shared clonotypes between healthy human individuals. TCRdb's table, derived via immunoSEQ multiplex PCR, lists solely in-frame clones and lacks some. This table has 950,000 to 1,100,000 clones, 60% to 80% appearing once. Specimen: memory CD4+ T cells sorted from blood. The subset denotes: CD45RA-negative fraction. These receptors were obtained from a man between 18 and 29 years old in good health.

The V and J genes are TRBV11-2 and TRBJ1-6; D not resolved. The CDR3 covers 13 residues. The germline CDR1 and CDR2 sequences are SGHAT and FQNNGV. V gave up 3 bases and J gave up 10 bases, with 10 bases separating them. CDR3 coding DNA: TGTGCCAGCAGCTTCGAAATAGTCTCACCCCTCCACTTT. Protein sequence: CASSFEIVSPLHF.

V is TRBV6-5 and J is TRBJ1-2; D remains unclear. Germline CDR1 is MNHEY and CDR2 is SVGAGI. V lost 2 bases, J lost 7 bases, and 17 bases lay in between. The length of the CDR3 is 15 residues. This CDR3 reads CASSYRGGTETGYTF. The CDR3 DNA reads TGTGCCAGCAGTTACCGTGGTGGTACAGAAACTGGCTACACCTTC.

This clone was seen a single time. The same CDR3 can be traced to other DNA sequences in this sample. The J gene is TRBJ2-5, the V gene TRBV2; no firm D call. This CDR3 has 11 amino acids. Germline CDR1 is SNHLY and CDR2 is FYNNEI. With 1 base removed from V and 7 bases from J, the gap between germline ends came to 4 bases. The CDR3 sequence: CASSEEGTQYF. DNA for the CDR3: TGTGCCAGCAGTGAAGAGGGGACCCAGTACTTC. The variable domain in full, with the rest retrieved from reference TRBV2 and TRBJ2-5, is EPEVTQTPSHQVTQMGQEVILRCVPISNHLYFYWYRQILGQKVEFLVSFYNNEISEKSEIFDDQFSVERPDGSNFTLKIRSTKLEDSAMYFCASSEEGTQYFGPGTRLLVL.

In its sample, this clone was seen many times. The chain couples TRBV5-1 to TRBJ1-1; D is perhaps TRBD1 (6 bases). The CDR3 extends over 15 amino acids. Germline V gives CDR1 SGHRS, CDR2 YFSETQ. V was shortened by 4 bases and J by 2 bases, with 15 bases between the two germline ends. CDR3 coding DNA: TGCGCCAGCAGCGTTGATGGACAGCACAACACTGAAGCTTTCTTT. Its protein product is CASSVDGQHNTEAFF.

The CDR3 sequence is CASSPKGNMLTGELFF. The CDR3 coding sequence is TGCGCCAGCAGCCCAAAGGGGAACATGCTCACCGGGGAGCTGTTTTTT. The rearrangement uses TRBV4-3 and TRBJ2-2; D is perhaps TRBD1 (5 bases). Looked up from germline, CDR1 is LGHNA and CDR2 is YSLEER. This CDR3 comprises 16 residues. The V end was cut by 4 bases, the J end by 4 bases, with 16 bases between.

The V gene is TRBV4-1, the J gene TRBJ1-6; 9 bases agree with TRBD1. With V trimmed by 1 base and J by 10 bases, 8 bases remained unmatched. Germline V gene data show CDR1 as MGHRA and CDR2 as YSYEKL. This CDR3 contains 16 residues. The CDR3 sequence: CASSQAVTGGWSPLHF. DNA for the CDR3: TGCGCCAGCAGCCAAGCCGTAACAGGGGGCTGGTCACCCCTCCACTTT.

The chain links TRBV27 to TRBJ1-5; no definite D call. Germline values: CDR1 MNHEY, CDR2 SMNVEV (reference sequence). Trimming cost V 7 bases and J 4 bases, with 14 bases left between them. The CDR3 totals 14 residues. The CDR3 sequence: CASKAGVTNQPQHF. The CDR3, as DNA: TGTGCCAGCAAGGCCGGGGTTACTAATCAGCCCCAGCATTTT.

This clone was recorded only once. Other nucleotide sequences from this sample produce the same CDR3. CDR3 in DNA: TGTGCCAGTAGTACCACAGATACGCAGTATTTT. As protein: CASSTTDTQYF. The gene calls are TRBV19 and TRBJ2-3; D is undetermined. Trimming removed 4 bases from V and 2 bases from J, with 1 base in between. The CDR3 covers 11 residues. Per germline, CDR1 LNHDA and CDR2 SQIVND (reference sequence).

For this clone: Additional DNA sequences in this sample encode the identical CDR3. The chain is built from TRBV5-1 and TRBJ1-1; maybe TRBD1 (5 bases). Germline CDR1 is SGHRS and CDR2 is YFSETQ. The CDR3 is made up of 11 amino acids. The ends were cut back, 5 bases at V and 5 bases at J, with 7 bases in the middle. CDR3 sequence: CASRGETEAFF. The CDR3 DNA sequence: TGCGCCAGCAGGGGGGAGACTGAAGCTTTCTTT.

The genes are TRBV7-3 and TRBJ2-1; 8 bases map to TRBD2. Germline CDR1 is SGHTA and CDR2 is FQGTGA. V lost 1 base to trimming and J lost 6 bases; unmatched junction nucleotides: 2. CDR3 length: 14 residues. The CDR3 here is CASSLSGGINEQFF. The CDR3 DNA sequence: TGTGCCAGCAGCTTAAGCGGGGGGATCAATGAGCAGTTCTTC. Looking up the rest from reference TRBV7-3 and TRBJ2-1 gives the full variable domain: GAGVSQTPSNKVTEKGKYVELRCDPISGHTALYWYRQSLGQGPEFLIYFQGTGAADDSGLPNDRFFAVRPEGSVSTLKIQRTERGDSAVYLCASSLSGGINEQFFGPGTRLTVL.

This chain's CDR3 is CASSVGGQMNTEAFF. DNA for the CDR3: TGCGCCAGCAGCGTGGGGGGACAGATGAACACTGAAGCTTTCTTT. The rearrangement uses TRBV5-1 and TRBJ1-1; TRBD1 matches 7 bases. Germline V gene data show CDR1 as SGHRS and CDR2 as YFSETQ. V trimming: 4 bases; J trimming: 0 bases; junction bases outside the gene matches: 6. CDR3 length: 15 residues.

With respect to this clone: One end of the junction does not line up with germline, which may come from a read error. V is TRBV5-1 and J is TRBJ2-1; no definite D call. Per the germline V gene, CDR1 is SGHRS and CDR2 is YFSETQ. CDR3 length: 15 residues. CDR3 sequence (DNA): TGCGCCAGCAGCCCCGAACCCGGATCCTTCAATGAGCAGTTCTTC. This codes for CASSPEPGSFNEQFF.

In this sample, this clone turned up once. The chain joins TRBV15 to TRBJ2-3; the match to TRBD1 covers 7 bases. Trimming took 1 base from V and 0 from J; bases not matched to a gene: 13. The CDR3 contains 19 residues. The germline CDR1 and CDR2 sequences are LNHNV and YYDKDF (reference sequence). The CDR3 reads CATSRGAQQGEMSTDTQYF. CDR3 in DNA: TGTGCCACCAGCAGAGGGGCCCAGCAGGGGGAGATGAGCACAGATACGCAGTATTTT.

CDR3 loop: CASSPQQKNEQYF. In DNA, the CDR3 is TGTGCCAGCTCACCGCAACAGAAGAACGAGCAGTACTTC. V is TRBV18 and J is TRBJ2-7, with D hard to call. Germline assignment: CDR1 KGHSH and CDR2 LQKENI. V lost 3 bases, J lost 5 bases, and 11 bases lay in between. The CDR3 has 13 amino acids.

CDR3 nucleotide sequence: TGTGCCAGCAGCTTGGGGGAATCAGAGACCCAGTACTTC. The encoded protein is CASSLGESETQYF. The chain carries TRBV5-6 and TRBJ2-5, with unresolved D. The CDR3 sequence is 13 residues long. CDR1 SGHDT and CDR2 YYEEEE come from the germline V gene. Trimming took off 0 bases at V and 4 bases at J, with 7 bases between the two ends.

This clone was counted a few times. V gene TRBV7-9 combines with J gene TRBJ1-1; D gene uncertain. The germline gives CDR1 SEHNR, CDR2 FQNEAQ (reference sequence). This CDR3 has 13 residues. V gave up 5 bases and J gave up 1 base, with 8 bases separating them. The CDR3 loop reads CASSLGSNTEAFF. The DNA for the CDR3 is TGTGCCAGCAGCCTCGGATCGAACACTGAAGCTTTCTTT.

The J gene is TRBJ1-5, the V gene TRBV5-8; possible D gene TRBD1, 6 bases. The CDR3 consists of 15 residues. V was pared by 1 base and J by 3 bases, with 11 bases between. CDR1 SGHTS and CDR2 YDEGEE come from the germline V gene. CDR3 nucleotides: TGTGCCAGCAGCTTGAGGGGGACGATCAATCAGCCCCAGCATTTT. It yields the protein CASSLRGTINQPQHF.

The chain has TRBV18 and TRBJ1-4; unclear D gene. The CDR3 totals 14 residues. Deletions cut 1 base from V and 7 bases from J, with 10 bases between. Germline CDR1 reads KGHSH; CDR2 reads LQKENI. Here the CDR3 reads CASSPQGMGEKLFF. The CDR3 coding sequence is TGTGCCAGCTCACCACAGGGTATGGGTGAAAAACTGTTTTTT.

This clone was counted a few times. The rearrangement links TRBV30 to TRBJ1-1; maybe TRBD1 (5 bases). Germline assignment: CDR1 GTSNPN and CDR2 SVGIG (reference sequence). The CDR3 is 14 residues long. Trimming left V 0 bases short and J 6 bases short, with 14 bases between. Here the CDR3 reads CAWSVSRGWPEAFF. In nucleotides, the CDR3 is TGTGCCTGGAGTGTAAGTCGGGGGTGGCCTGAAGCTTTCTTT. The entire variable domain, with the rest obtained from reference TRBV30 and TRBJ1-1, is as follows: SQTIHQWPATLVQPVGSPLSLECTVEGTSNPNLYWYRQAAGRGLQLLFYSVGIGQISSEVPQNLSASRPQDRQFILSSKKLLLSDSGFYLCAWSVSRGWPEAFFGQGTRLTVV.

The chain has TRBV2 and TRBJ2-2; TRBD2 agrees at 9 bases. V lost 5 bases to trimming and J lost 6 bases; unmatched junction nucleotides: 4. Germline V lookup: CDR1 SNHLY, CDR2 FYNNEI. The CDR3 has 14 residues. The CDR3 loop reads CASSLLAGAGELFF. The CDR3 DNA reads TGTGCCAGCAGTCTATTAGCGGGAGCCGGGGAGCTGTTTTTT.

This chain's CDR3 is CASKWSGLGTEAFF. CDR3 coding DNA: TGTGCCAGCAAGTGGTCGGGCCTGGGCACTGAAGCTTTCTTT. The chain is built from TRBV2 and TRBJ1-1, with D unclear. Germline V gives CDR1 SNHLY, CDR2 FYNNEI. Between the trimmed V and J ends, which lost 7 bases and 4 bases, there was a span of 16 bases. This CDR3 is 14 amino acids long.

V and J are TRBV19 and TRBJ1-6, with D hard to call. This CDR3 spans 13 amino acids. V lost 5 bases to trimming and J lost 8 bases, with 10 bases between them. Germline CDR1 and CDR2: LNHDA and SQIVND (reference sequence). As DNA, the CDR3 is TGTGCCAGTAGTCCAAAGCCGGATTCACCCCTCCACTTT. Its protein is CASSPKPDSPLHF.

The genes are TRBV19 and TRBJ1-5; TRBD1 aligns across 8 bases. This CDR3 contains 14 residues. The junction had 1 base not matched to a gene; V was cut back by 2 bases and J by 4 bases. Germline CDR1 reads LNHDA; CDR2 reads SQIVND (reference sequence). CDR3: CASSINRGNQPQHF. CDR3 DNA sequence: TGTGCCAGTAGTATAAACAGGGGGAATCAGCCCCAGCATTTT.

This clone has a handful of counts. Other nucleotide sequences from this sample produce the same CDR3. This chain connects TRBV29-1 to TRBJ1-2, with 7 positions matching TRBD1. J was trimmed by 4 bases and V by 6 bases; bases with no gene match: 5. CDR1 is SQVTM, CDR2 ANQGSEA, per germline. This CDR3 is 12 amino acids long. CDR3 amino acids: CSVAGTAYGYTF. In DNA form, the CDR3 reads TGCAGCGTGGCCGGGACAGCCTATGGCTACACCTTC.

V and J are TRBV6-1 and TRBJ1-1; no firm D call. The V and J ends lost 5 bases and 6 bases respectively, with 10 bases between them. This CDR3 region has 12 residues. The germline gives CDR1 MNHNS, CDR2 SASEGT. CDR3 sequence (DNA): TGTGCCAGCAGTATCCGGTCTGCTGAAGCTTTCTTT. This codes for CASSIRSAEAFF.